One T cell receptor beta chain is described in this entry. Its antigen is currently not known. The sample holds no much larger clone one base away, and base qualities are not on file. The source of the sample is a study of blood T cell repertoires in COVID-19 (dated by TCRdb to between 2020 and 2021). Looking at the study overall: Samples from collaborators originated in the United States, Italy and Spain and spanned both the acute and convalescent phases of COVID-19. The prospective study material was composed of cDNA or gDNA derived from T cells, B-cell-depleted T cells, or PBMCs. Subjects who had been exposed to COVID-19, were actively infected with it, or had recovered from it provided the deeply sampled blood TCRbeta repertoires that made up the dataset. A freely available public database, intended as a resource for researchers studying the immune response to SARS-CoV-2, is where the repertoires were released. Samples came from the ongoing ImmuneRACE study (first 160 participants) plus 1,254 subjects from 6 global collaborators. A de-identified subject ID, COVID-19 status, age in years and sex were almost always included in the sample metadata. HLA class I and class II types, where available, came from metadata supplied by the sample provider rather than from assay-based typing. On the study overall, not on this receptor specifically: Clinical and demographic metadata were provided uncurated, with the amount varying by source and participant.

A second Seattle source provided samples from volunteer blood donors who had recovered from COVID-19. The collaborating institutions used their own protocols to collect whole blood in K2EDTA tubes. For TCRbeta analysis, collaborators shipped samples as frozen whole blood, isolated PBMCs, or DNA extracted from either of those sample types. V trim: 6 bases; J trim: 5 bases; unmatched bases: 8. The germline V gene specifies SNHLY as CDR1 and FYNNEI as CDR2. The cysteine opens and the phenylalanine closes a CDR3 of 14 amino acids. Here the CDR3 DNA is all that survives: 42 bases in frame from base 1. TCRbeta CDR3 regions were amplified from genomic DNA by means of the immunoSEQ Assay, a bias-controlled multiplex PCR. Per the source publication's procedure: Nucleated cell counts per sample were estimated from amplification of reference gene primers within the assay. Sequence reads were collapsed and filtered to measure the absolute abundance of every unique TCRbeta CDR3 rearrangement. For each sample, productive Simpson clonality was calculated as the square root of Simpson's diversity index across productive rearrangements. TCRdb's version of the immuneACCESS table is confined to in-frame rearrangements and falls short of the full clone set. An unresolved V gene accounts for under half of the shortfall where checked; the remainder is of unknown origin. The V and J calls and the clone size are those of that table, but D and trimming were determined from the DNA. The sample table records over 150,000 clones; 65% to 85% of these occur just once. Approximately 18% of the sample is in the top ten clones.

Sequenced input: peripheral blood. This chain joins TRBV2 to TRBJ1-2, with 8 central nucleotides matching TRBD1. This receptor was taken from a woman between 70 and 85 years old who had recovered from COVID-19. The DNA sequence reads TGTGCCAGCAGCCCAGGACAGGGTGGTTATGGCTACACCTTC. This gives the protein CASSPGQGGYGYTF. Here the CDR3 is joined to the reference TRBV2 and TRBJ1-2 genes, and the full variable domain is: EPEVTQTPSHQVTQMGQEVILRCVPISNHLYFYWYRQILGQKVEFLVSFYNNEISEKSEIFDDQFSVERPDGSNFTLKIRSTKLEDSAMYFCASSPGQGGYGYTFGSGTRLTVV.